The TCR beta chain under discussion was sequenced for a study of T-cell reconstitution after alpha-beta-depleted transplantation in children. V lost 7 bases, J lost 1 base, and 8 bases stayed unmatched. CDR3 length: 15 amino acids. Per germline, CDR1 SQVTM and CDR2 ANQGSEA. Unique molecular identifiers were built into the TCRbeta library. MiXCR, applied by TCRdb to the PCR reads, yields one record per CDR3 protein. The repertoire holds hundreds of thousands of distinct CDR3 sequences, with 10% to 15% as singletons. Worth noting for this clonotype: Its antigen is unidentified.

Study outcomes and limitations: Some patients' high day-60 TCRbeta diversity was traced to surviving recipient T cells and thymic progenitors. One year post-transplant, T-cell counts and diversity were largely derived from T cells produced anew. Where alpha-beta T cells came from about two months after transplant was reportedly several hundred expanded graft clones.

Source: PBMCs, mostly from graft donor cells, taken 360 days after TCRalphabeta/CD19-depleted stem cell transplant. The TCR comes from a male patient younger than 18 who had a stem cell transplant for acute myeloid leukemia, so the T cells may come from the graft donor. The chain is built from TRBV29-1 and TRBJ2-5, with 11 positions matching TRBD2. This chain's CDR3 is CSAPTSGGAQETQYF. CDR3 nucleotides: TGCAGCGCTCCTACTAGCGGGGGAGCCCAAGAGACCCAGTACTTC.